These 26 T cell receptor beta chains share one sample of origin, sequenced in a study of identifying expanded T cells in peripheral blood. The table came from immunoSEQ multiplex PCR; TCRdb's copy has only in-frame clones and leaves some out. The repertoire consists of about 110,000 clones, with roughly 89% occurring once and the leading ten covering approximately 16%. The specimen was blood. All receptors come from a person aged 18-69 years in good health.

The chain couples TRBV7-6 to TRBJ2-2; 9 bases match TRBD2. V trimming: 1 base; J trimming: 6 bases; junction bases outside the gene matches: 9. Per the germline V gene, CDR1 is SGHVS and CDR2 is FNYEAQ. The CDR3 has 17 amino acids. Written as DNA, the CDR3 is TGTGCCAGCAGCTTAGAGGCTAGCGGGGCCGTATCCGGGGAGCTGTTTTTT. This gives the protein CASSLEASGAVSGELFF.

This clone was picked up one time. This chain uses TRBV11-2 with TRBJ2-2; 9 bases align to TRBD1. There are 16 residues in the CDR3. Germline assignment: CDR1 SGHAT and CDR2 FQNNGV. The V gene end was trimmed by 4 bases and the J gene end by 5 bases; junction bases not matched to a gene: 8. This CDR3 is CASSWWTGVKTGELFF. The DNA of the CDR3 is TGTGCCAGCAGCTGGTGGACAGGGGTAAAAACCGGGGAGCTGTTTTTT.

This chain links TRBV7-9 with TRBJ1-1; D may be TRBD1 (5 bases). CDR3 length: 14 amino acids. Trimming took off 1 base at V and 5 bases at J, with 11 bases between the two ends. The germline V gene has CDR1 SEHNR and CDR2 FQNEAQ (reference sequence). The DNA of the CDR3 is TGTGCCAGCAGCTTAGTGGTGGGGCGGACTGAAGCTTTCTTT. Its translation: CASSLVVGRTEAFF.

The V gene is TRBV6-6, the J gene TRBJ1-4; D ambiguous. The CDR3 extends over 16 amino acids. Per the germline V gene, CDR1 is MNHNY and CDR2 is SVGAGI (reference sequence). The V and J ends lost 0 bases and 4 bases respectively, with 12 bases between them. The CDR3 bases are TGTGCCAGCAGTTACTCGATGGTTTTAGTTAATGAAAAACTGTTTTTT. Translated, it gives CASSYSMVLVNEKLFF.

This clone was counted a few times. This chain joins TRBV7-9 and TRBJ1-6; possibly TRBD1 for D (5 bases). In germline, CDR1 is SEHNR, CDR2 FQNEAQ (reference sequence). The CDR3 length is 13 residues. Trimming left V 5 bases short and J 9 bases short, with 11 bases between. CDR3 sequence: CASSPGAASPLHF. CDR3 sequence (DNA): TGTGCCAGCAGCCCTGGGGCAGCTTCACCCCTCCACTTT. The full variable domain, with the rest looked up from reference TRBV7-9 and TRBJ1-6, is DTGVSQNPRHKITKRGQNVTFRCDPISEHNRLYWYRQTLGQGPEFLTYFQNEAQLEKSRLLSDRFSAERPKGSFSTLEIQRTEQGDSAMYLCASSPGAASPLHFGNGTRLTVT.

The V call is TRBV6-1, the J call TRBJ2-2; D is unresolved. In germline, CDR1 is MNHNS, CDR2 SASEGT. Trimming took off 4 bases at V and 3 bases at J, with 12 bases between the two ends. This CDR3 contains 15 residues. The CDR3 sequence: CASSVPPRYTGELFF. CDR3 in DNA: TGTGCCAGCAGTGTCCCCCCTCGGTACACCGGGGAGCTGTTTTTT.

The V gene is TRBV6-5, the J gene TRBJ2-2; D could derive from TRBD1 or TRBD2 (6 bases each). CDR3 length: 15 amino acids. Germline loops: CDR1 MNHEY, CDR2 SVGAGI. V was clipped by 2 bases and J by 8 bases, with 15 bases between them. The CDR3 bases are TGTGCCAGCAGTTACGGGGACTCCCAGGGGGGGGAGCTGTTTTTT. Residues: CASSYGDSQGGELFF.

The genes are TRBV19 and TRBJ1-1, with D tentatively TRBD1 (6 bases). V lost 7 bases, J lost 2 bases, and 14 bases lay in between. CDR1 and CDR2 (germline): LNHDA, SQIVND (reference sequence). The CDR3 extends over 14 amino acids. CDR3 in amino acids: CASTLLGTNTEAFF. The CDR3 DNA follows: TGTGCCAGTACCCTTCTCGGGACAAACACTGAAGCTTTCTTT.

The V call is TRBV13, the J call TRBJ2-5; possibly TRBD1 or TRBD2 for D (5 bases each). The germline CDR1 and CDR2 sequences are PRHDT and FYEKMQ (reference sequence). This CDR3 is 16 amino acids long. V dropped 6 bases and J dropped 0 bases, with 17 bases sitting between them. In DNA, the CDR3 is TGTGCCAGCAGGGCTCCAGGGCGGGCGGACCAAGAGACCCAGTACTTC. Residues: CASRAPGRADQETQYF.

The chain recombines TRBV6-9 with TRBJ1-1; D is ambiguous. V shed 6 bases and J shed 11 bases, with 7 bases lying between them. This CDR3 has 9 residues. In germline, CDR1 is MNHGY, CDR2 SVAAGI. The DNA of the CDR3 is TGTGCCAGCAGCCGGAGGGCTTTCTTT. Encoded protein: CASSRRAFF.

This rearrangement joins TRBV19 to TRBJ2-2; 10 bases line up with TRBD1. Germline-derived CDR1 and CDR2 are LNHDA and SQIVND (reference sequence). The CDR3 spans 15 residues. J gave up 6 bases and V 5 bases, and 6 bases lay outside the gene matches. The CDR3 protein is CASSRQGAGSGELFF. DNA for the CDR3: TGTGCCAGTAGTCGACAGGGGGCGGGGTCCGGGGAGCTGTTTTTT.

The chain has TRBV29-1 and TRBJ2-5; the D is unclear. The CDR3 spans 10 residues. The V gene's germline CDR1 is SQVTM and CDR2 ANQGSEA. V lost 0 bases to trimming and J lost 4 bases, with 0 bases between them. The CDR3 bases are TGCAGCGTTGAAGAAGAGACCCAGTACTTC. Protein product: CSVEEETQYF. The full variable domain, completed using reference TRBV29-1 and TRBJ2-5, is SAVISQKPSRDICQRGTSLTIQCQVDSQVTMMFWYRQQPGQSLTLIATANQGSEATYESGFVIDKFPISRPNLTFSTLTVSNMSPEDSSIYLCSVEEETQYFGPGTRLLVL.

This chain connects TRBV5-4 to TRBJ1-1; TRBD1 matches at 10 bases. The germline V gene encodes CDR1 SGHNT and CDR2 YYREEE (reference sequence). The length of the CDR3 is 15 residues. Unmatched junction bases numbered 4, after V lost 1 base and J lost 4 bases. This CDR3 reads CASSLIGQGVTEAFF. CDR3 sequence (DNA): TGTGCCAGCAGCTTGATTGGACAGGGGGTCACTGAAGCTTTCTTT.

This rearrangement joins TRBV6-1 to TRBJ2-7; 11 nucleotides match TRBD2. Trimming cost V 4 bases and J 2 bases; bases outside gene matches: 4. CDR1 is MNHNS and CDR2 is SASEGT in the germline V gene. The CDR3 runs 15 residues. The CDR3 loop is CASSALAGGTYEQYF. The CDR3 DNA follows: TGTGCCAGCAGTGCGCTAGCGGGGGGCACCTACGAGCAGTACTTC.

The gene calls are TRBV5-6 and TRBJ1-2; 7 bases match TRBD1. Germline loops: CDR1 SGHDT, CDR2 YYEEEE. This CDR3 is 14 amino acids long. V gave up 4 bases and J gave up 4 bases; unmatched junction bases: 7. The CDR3 region is CASSEGTVGYGYTF. CDR3 nucleotide sequence: TGTGCCAGCAGCGAGGGGACAGTCGGCTATGGCTACACCTTC. The full variable domain, rest sourced from reference TRBV5-6 and TRBJ1-2, is DAGVTQSPTHLIKTRGQQVTLRCSPKSGHDTVSWYQQALGQGPQFIFQYYEEEERQRGNFPDRFSGHQFPNYSSELNVNALLLGDSALYLCASSEGTVGYGYTFGSGTRLTVV.

The genes are TRBV5-4 and TRBJ2-5; TRBD1 aligns across 7 bases. The CDR3 is 15 amino acids. CDR1 is SGHNT, CDR2 YYREEE, per germline (reference sequence). The V segment lost 4 bases and the J segment 5 bases; nucleotides outside the gene matches: 11. CDR3 nucleotide sequence: TGTGCCAGCAGCCGAGGGCAGGGGGAATGGGAGACCCAGTACTTC. It codes for CASSRGQGEWETQYF.

This chain connects TRBV6-5 to TRBJ2-7; D is unclear. Trimming left V 10 bases short and J 1 base short, with 11 bases between. The CDR3 spans 12 residues. The germline gives CDR1 MNHEY, CDR2 SVGAGI. The CDR3 is CAIGGPSYEQYF. CDR3 in DNA: TGTGCCATCGGCGGCCCATCCTACGAGCAGTACTTC.

The CDR3 region is CASSYGSHTEAFF. The CDR3 coding sequence is TGTGCCAGCAGTTATGGCAGCCACACTGAAGCTTTCTTT. The chain links TRBV6-5 to TRBJ1-1; D not resolved. Trimming left V 3 bases short and J 3 bases short, with 8 bases between. Germline loops: CDR1 MNHEY, CDR2 SVGAGI. The CDR3 extends over 13 amino acids.

This chain uses TRBV27 with TRBJ2-6; the D is unclear. The V gene's germline CDR1 is MNHEY and CDR2 SMNVEV (reference sequence). The ends were cut back, 3 bases at V and 2 bases at J, with 8 bases in the middle. This CDR3 region has 15 residues. The CDR3 spells CASSLLGTGANVLTF. CDR3 nucleotide sequence: TGTGCCAGCAGTTTGCTGGGGACTGGGGCCAACGTCCTGACTTTC.

The CDR3 nucleotides are TGTGCCAGCAGTACCCGGACAGGGGGGAATCAGCCCCAGCATTTT. Residues: CASSTRTGGNQPQHF. The V call is TRBV6-5, the J call TRBJ1-5; 10 bases line up with TRBD1. CDR3 length equals 15 residues. V lost 5 bases, J lost 4 bases, and 5 bases stayed unmatched. CDR1 and CDR2 from the germline V gene are MNHEY and SVGAGI.

J is TRBJ2-1 and V is TRBV2; 14 bases are a match to TRBD2. This CDR3 region has 15 residues. J lost 7 bases, V lost 10 bases, and 9 bases had no gene match. CDR1 and CDR2 (germline): SNHLY, FYNNEI. CDR3 region: CATAGLAGGRNEQFF. DNA of the CDR3: TGTGCCACCGCCGGACTAGCGGGGGGACGTAATGAGCAGTTCTTC.

The chain recombines TRBV6-6 with TRBJ2-7; no definite D call. Trimming left V 6 bases short and J 1 base short, with 13 bases between. Germline CDR1 is MNHNY and CDR2 is SVGAGI (reference sequence). The CDR3 length is 14 residues. The CDR3 nucleotides are TGTGCCAGCAGGACGATAACGGGTTCCTACGAGCAGTACTTC. It is translated as CASRTITGSYEQYF.

The chain is built from TRBV9 and TRBJ2-1; the D is unclear. V lost 4 bases and J lost 4, with 18 bases in between. This CDR3 region has 16 residues. CDR1 SGDLS and CDR2 YYNGEE come from the germline V gene. CDR3 nucleotide sequence: TGTGCCAGCAGCCGCCGATTAGGACCGGAATACAATGAGCAGTTCTTC. It encodes CASSRRLGPEYNEQFF. Drawing the rest from reference TRBV9 and TRBJ2-1, the complete variable domain is DSGVTQTPKHLITATGQRVTLRCSPRSGDLSVYWYQQSLDQGLQFLIQYYNGEERAKGNILERFSAQQFPDLHSELNLSSLELGDSALYFCASSRRLGPEYNEQFFGPGTRLTVL.

The rearrangement links TRBV28 to TRBJ1-1; 9 bases match TRBD1. Germline V gene data show CDR1 as MDHEN and CDR2 as SYDVKM. V was pared by 5 bases and J by 0 bases, with 1 base of the junction left unmatched. This CDR3 region has 14 residues. CDR3 in amino acids: CASSRTGVNTEAFF. The CDR3 nucleotides read TGTGCCAGCAGTCGGACAGGGGTGAACACTGAAGCTTTCTTT.

About this clone: The junction departs from the called germline gene at one end, perhaps through a read error. This chain links TRBV5-1 with TRBJ2-7; 9 bases match TRBD1. CDR1 is SGHRS, CDR2 YFSETQ, per germline. The CDR3 spans 15 residues. CDR3 DNA sequence: TGCGCCAGCAGGTTGGGACAGGGAAGCTCCTACGAGCAGTACTTC. Its translation: CASRLGQGSSYEQYF.

The chain links TRBV15 to TRBJ1-1; D gene ambiguous. There are 13 residues in the CDR3. The germline V and J ends were trimmed by 3 bases and 1 base, with 6 bases remaining between them. The germline gives CDR1 LNHNV, CDR2 YYDKDF (reference sequence). CDR3 sequence reads: CATSRLGNTEAFF. CDR3 bases: TGTGCCACCAGCAGGTTGGGGAACACTGAAGCTTTCTTT.